This T cell receptor beta chain is drawn from a study of blood T cells in healthy people across ages. Study-wide findings and caveats: Donor CMV infection status was unknown, possibly confounding age-related changes in expanded clonotypes.

Through a sample-barcoded 5' primer and a J-beta primer mix, a second PCR was run for 7 to 11 cycles. TCRdb analysed the 5' RACE reads with MiXCR anew, one entry per CDR3 protein. The data contain about 1.5 million distinct CDR3 sequences, approximately 42% of them singletons. This clonotype was observed a few times. The antigen remains undetermined. With V trimmed by 11 bases and J by 6 bases, 14 bases remained unmatched. The CDR3 totals 14 residues. From germline, CDR1 is MDHEN and CDR2 SYDVKM. The V call is TRBV28, the J call TRBJ2-7; the match to TRBD2 covers 9 bases. This TCR came from a woman between 18 and 29 years old in good health. Specimen: blood. The CDR3 nucleotides are TGTGCCGGGGCGGCTAGCGGGATATCGCGCGAGCAGTACTTC. Its translation is CAGAASGISREQYF.